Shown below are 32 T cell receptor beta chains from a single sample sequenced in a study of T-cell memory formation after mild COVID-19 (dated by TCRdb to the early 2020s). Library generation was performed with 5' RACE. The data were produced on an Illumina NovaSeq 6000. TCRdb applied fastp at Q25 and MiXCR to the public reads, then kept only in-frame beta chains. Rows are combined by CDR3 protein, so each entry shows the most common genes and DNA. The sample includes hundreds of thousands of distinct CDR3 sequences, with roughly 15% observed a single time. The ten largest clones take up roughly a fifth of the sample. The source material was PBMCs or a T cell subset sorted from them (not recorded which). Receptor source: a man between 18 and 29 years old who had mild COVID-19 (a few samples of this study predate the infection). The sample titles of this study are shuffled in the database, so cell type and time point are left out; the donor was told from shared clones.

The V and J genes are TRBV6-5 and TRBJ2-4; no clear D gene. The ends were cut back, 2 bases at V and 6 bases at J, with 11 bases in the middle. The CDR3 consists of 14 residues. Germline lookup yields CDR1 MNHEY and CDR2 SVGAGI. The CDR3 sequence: CASSYRDNSNIQYF. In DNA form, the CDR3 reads TGTGCCAGCAGTTACCGAGACAACTCAAACATTCAGTACTTC.

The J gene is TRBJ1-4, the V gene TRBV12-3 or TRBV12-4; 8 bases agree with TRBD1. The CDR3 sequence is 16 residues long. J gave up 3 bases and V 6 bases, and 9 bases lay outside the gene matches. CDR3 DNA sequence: TGTGCCAGCAGCCCCCCCCGGACAGGGTCTAATGAAAAACTGTTTTTT. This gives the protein CASSPPRTGSNEKLFF.

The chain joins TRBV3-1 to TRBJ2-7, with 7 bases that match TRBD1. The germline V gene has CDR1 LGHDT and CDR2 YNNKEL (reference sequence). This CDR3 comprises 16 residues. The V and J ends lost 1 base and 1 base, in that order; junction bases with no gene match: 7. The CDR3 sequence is CASSQGWAGGSYEQYF. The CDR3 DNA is TGTGCCAGCAGCCAAGGGTGGGCAGGGGGATCCTACGAGCAGTACTTC.

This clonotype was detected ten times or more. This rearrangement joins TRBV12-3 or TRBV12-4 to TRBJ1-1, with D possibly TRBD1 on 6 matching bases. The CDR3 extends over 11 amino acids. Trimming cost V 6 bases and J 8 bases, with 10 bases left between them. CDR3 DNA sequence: TGTGCCAGCAGACTTACAGGGGAAGCTTTCTTT. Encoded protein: CASRLTGEAFF.

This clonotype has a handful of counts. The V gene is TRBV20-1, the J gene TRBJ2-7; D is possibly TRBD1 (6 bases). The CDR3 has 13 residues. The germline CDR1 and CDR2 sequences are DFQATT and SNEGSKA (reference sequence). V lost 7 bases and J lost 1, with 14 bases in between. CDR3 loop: CSVPRQESYEQYF. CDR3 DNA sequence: TGCAGTGTCCCTCGACAGGAGTCCTACGAGCAGTACTTC.

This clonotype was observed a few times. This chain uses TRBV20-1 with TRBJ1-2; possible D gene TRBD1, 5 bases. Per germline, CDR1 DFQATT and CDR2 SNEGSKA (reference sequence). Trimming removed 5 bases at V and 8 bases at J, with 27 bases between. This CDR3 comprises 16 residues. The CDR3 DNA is TGCAGTGCTCCCCCGGGAGGGTGGCAGGGAGATTTGGGCTACACCTTC. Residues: CSAPPGGWQGDLGYTF.

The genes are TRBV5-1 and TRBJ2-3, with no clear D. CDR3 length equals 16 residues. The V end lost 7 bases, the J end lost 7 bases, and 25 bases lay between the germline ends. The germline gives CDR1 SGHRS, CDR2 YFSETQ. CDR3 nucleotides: TGCGCCAGCGGGCGTTCGGCGGCGGCCGTTCAGAATACGCAGTATTTT. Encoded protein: CASGRSAAAVQNTQYF.

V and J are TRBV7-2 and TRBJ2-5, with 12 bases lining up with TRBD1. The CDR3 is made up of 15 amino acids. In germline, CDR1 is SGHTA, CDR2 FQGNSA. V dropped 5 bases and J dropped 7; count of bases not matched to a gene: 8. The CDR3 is CASSPHGTGGLTQYF. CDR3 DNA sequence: TGTGCCAGCAGCCCCCACGGGACAGGGGGCCTGACCCAGTACTTC.

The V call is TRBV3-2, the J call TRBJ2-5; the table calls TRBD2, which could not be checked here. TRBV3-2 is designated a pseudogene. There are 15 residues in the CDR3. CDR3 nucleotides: TGTGCCAGCAGCCAAGCGATGGGGACCACCGGGTCCCAGTACTTC. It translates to CASSQAMGTTGSQYF.

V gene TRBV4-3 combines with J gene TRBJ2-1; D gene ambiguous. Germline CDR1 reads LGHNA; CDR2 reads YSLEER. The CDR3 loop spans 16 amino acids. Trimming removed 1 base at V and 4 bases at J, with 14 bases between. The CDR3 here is CASSQGTTQAYNEQFF. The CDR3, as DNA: TGCGCCAGCAGCCAAGGTACGACCCAGGCGTACAATGAGCAGTTCTTC.

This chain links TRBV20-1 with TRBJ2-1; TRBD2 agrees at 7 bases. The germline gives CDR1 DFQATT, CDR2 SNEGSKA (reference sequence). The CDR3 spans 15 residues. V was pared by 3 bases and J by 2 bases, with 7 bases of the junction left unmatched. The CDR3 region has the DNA TGCAGTGCTAGCGAGGGACTATCACCCTACAATGAGCAGTTCTTC. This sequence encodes CSASEGLSPYNEQFF.

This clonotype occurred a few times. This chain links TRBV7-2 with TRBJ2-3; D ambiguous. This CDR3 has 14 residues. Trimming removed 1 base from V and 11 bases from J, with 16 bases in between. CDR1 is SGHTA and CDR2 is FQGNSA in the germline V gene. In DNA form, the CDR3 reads TGTGCCAGCAGCTTAGGAGCTAGTCCCTCCATGCAGTATTTT. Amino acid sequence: CASSLGASPSMQYF.

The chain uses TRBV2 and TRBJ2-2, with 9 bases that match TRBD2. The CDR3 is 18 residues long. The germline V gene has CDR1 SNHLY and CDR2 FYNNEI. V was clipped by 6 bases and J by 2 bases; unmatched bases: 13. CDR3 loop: CASRPVFSGGPNTGELFF. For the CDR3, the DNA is TGTGCCAGCAGACCAGTCTTCAGCGGGGGGCCCAACACCGGGGAGCTGTTTTTT.

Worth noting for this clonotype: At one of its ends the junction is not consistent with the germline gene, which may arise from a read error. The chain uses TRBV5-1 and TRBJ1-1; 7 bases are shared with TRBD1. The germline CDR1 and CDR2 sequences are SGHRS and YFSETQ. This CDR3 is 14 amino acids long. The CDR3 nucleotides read TGCGCCAGCAGCTTCGGGACAGCGAACACTGAAGCTCTCTTT. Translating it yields CASSFGTANTEALF.

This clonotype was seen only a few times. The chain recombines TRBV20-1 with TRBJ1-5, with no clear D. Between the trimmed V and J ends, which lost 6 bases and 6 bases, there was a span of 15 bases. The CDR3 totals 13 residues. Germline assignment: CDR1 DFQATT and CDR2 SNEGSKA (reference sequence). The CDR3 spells CSARIAGSQPQHF. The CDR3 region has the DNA TGCAGTGCAAGGATCGCTGGGAGTCAGCCCCAGCATTTT.

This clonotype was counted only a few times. In DNA form, the CDR3 reads TGTGCCAGCAGCTCGGGGCCTGGACAGGAAAAATGGAGAAACACCATATATTTT. Translating gives CASSSGPGQEKWRNTIYF. The rearrangement links TRBV11-2 to TRBJ1-3; 7 nucleotides line up with TRBD1. There are 18 residues in the CDR3. V was pared by 4 bases and J by 5 bases, with 17 bases of the junction left unmatched. Per the germline V gene, CDR1 is SGHAT and CDR2 is FQNNGV. Supplemented by reference TRBV11-2 and TRBJ1-3, the full variable domain reads EAGVAQSPRYKIIEKRQSVAFWCNPISGHATLYWYQQILGQGPKLLIQFQNNGVVDDSQLPKDRFSAERLKGVDSTLKIQPAKLEDSAVYLCASSSGPGQEKWRNTIYFGEGSWLTVV.

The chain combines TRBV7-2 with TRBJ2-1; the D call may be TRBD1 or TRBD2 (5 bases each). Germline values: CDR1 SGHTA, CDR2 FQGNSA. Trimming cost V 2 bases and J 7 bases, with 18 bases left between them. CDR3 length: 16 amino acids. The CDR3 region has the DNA TGTGCCAGCAGCTTATATCCAGGGAGTATGAGGAATGAGCAGTTCTTC. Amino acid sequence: CASSLYPGSMRNEQFF. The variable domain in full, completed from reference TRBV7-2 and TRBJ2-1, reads GAGVSQSPSNKVTEKGKDVELRCDPISGHTALYWYRQSLGQGLEFLIYFQGNSAPDKSGLPSDRFSAERTGGSVSTLTIQRTQQEDSAVYLCASSLYPGSMRNEQFFGPGTRLTVL.

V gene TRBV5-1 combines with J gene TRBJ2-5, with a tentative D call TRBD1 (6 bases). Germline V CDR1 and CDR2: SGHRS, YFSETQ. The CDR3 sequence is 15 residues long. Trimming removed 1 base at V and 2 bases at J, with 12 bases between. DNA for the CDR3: TGCGCCAGCAGCTTGACGGGGACAACACAAGAGACCCAGTACTTC. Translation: CASSLTGTTQETQYF.

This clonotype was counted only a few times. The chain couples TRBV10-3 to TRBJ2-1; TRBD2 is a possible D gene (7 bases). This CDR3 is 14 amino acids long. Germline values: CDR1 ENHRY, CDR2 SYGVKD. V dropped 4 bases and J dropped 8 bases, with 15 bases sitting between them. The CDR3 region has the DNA TGTGCCATCAGTGTGGCGGGGGCTGTCGATGAGCAGTTCTTC. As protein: CAISVAGAVDEQFF.

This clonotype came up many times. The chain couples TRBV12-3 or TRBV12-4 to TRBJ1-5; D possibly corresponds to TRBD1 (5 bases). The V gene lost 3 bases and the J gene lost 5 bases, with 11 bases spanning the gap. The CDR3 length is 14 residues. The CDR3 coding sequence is TGTGCCAGCAGTTTGGGCAGGGCCTATCAGCCCCAGCATTTT. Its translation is CASSLGRAYQPQHF.

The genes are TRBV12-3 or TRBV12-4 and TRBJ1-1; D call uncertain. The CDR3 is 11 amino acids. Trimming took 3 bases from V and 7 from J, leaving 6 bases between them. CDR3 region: CASSFRGEAFF. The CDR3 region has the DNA TGTGCCAGCAGTTTTCGGGGTGAAGCTTTCTTT.

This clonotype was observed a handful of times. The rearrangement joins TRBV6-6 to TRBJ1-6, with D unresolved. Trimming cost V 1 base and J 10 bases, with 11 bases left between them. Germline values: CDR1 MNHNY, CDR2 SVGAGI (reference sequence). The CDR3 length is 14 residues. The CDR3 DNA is TGTGCCAGCAGTTACTTATCTGAGAGGTCACCCCTCCACTTT. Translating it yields CASSYLSERSPLHF.

The CDR3 DNA reads TGCGCCAGCAGCTTGGGGGAGGCAGTCGAAGCTTTCTTT. The encoded protein is CASSLGEAVEAFF. J is TRBJ1-1 and V is TRBV5-1; D gene unclear. The CDR3 is made up of 13 amino acids. The V end lost 0 bases, the J end lost 8 bases, and 11 bases lay between the germline ends. Germline V gives CDR1 SGHRS, CDR2 YFSETQ.

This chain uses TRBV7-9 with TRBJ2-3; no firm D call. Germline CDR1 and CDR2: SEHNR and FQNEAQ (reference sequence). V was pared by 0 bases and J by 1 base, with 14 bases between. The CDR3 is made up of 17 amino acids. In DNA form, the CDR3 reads TGTGCCAGCAGCTTAGCGCTGGTGCGGCCCCGCACAGATACGCAGTATTTT. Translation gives CASSLALVRPRTDTQYF.

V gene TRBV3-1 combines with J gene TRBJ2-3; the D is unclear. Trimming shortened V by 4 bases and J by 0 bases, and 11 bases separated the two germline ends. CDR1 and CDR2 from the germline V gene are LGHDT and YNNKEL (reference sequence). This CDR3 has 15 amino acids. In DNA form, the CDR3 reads TGTGCCAGCAGCCGTAGCCCGACTAGCACAGATACGCAGTATTTT. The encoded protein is CASSRSPTSTDTQYF.

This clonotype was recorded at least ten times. DNA of the CDR3: TGTGCCAGCAGCAAAAATGATCAGCTCGAAGCTTTCTTT. Translation gives CASSKNDQLEAFF. The genes are TRBV3-1 and TRBJ1-1; D ambiguous. Germline values: CDR1 LGHDT, CDR2 YNNKEL (reference sequence). Trimming stripped 5 bases from V and 8 bases from J, with 15 bases between. The CDR3 has 13 residues.

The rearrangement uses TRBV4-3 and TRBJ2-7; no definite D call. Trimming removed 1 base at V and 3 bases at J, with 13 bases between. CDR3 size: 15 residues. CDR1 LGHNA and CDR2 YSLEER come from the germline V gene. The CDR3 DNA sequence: TGCGCCAGCAGCCAAGGACGATGGGGTAGCTACGAGCAGTACTTC. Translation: CASSQGRWGSYEQYF.

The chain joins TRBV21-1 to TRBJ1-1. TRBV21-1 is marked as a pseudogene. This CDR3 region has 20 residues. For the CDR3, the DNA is TGTGCCAGCAGCAAAGAGTCGGGGCCCGAAGATAGATTCCGGGACACTGAAGCTTTCTTT. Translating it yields CASSKESGPEDRFRDTEAFF.

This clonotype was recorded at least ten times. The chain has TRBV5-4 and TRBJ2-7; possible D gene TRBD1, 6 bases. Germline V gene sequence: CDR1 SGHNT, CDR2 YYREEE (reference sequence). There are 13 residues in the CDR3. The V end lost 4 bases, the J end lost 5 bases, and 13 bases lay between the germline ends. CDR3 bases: TGTGCCAGCAGCCCAGACAGGTACGACGAGCAGTACTTC. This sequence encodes CASSPDRYDEQYF. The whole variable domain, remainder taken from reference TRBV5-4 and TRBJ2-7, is ETGVTQSPTHLIKTRGQQVTLRCSSQSGHNTVSWYQQALGQGPQFIFQYYREEENGRGNFPPRFSGLQFPNYSSELNVNALELDDSALYLCASSPDRYDEQYFGPGTRLTVT.

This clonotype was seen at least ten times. DNA for the CDR3: TGCGCCAGCAGCCAAGAGGGTCGGCCCAGCACAGATACGCAGTATTTT. This sequence encodes CASSQEGRPSTDTQYF. This sequence joins TRBV4-1 and TRBJ2-3, with no clear D. Looked up from germline, CDR1 is MGHRA and CDR2 is YSYEKL. V was clipped by 0 bases and J by 0 bases, with 10 bases between them. CDR3 length equals 16 residues.

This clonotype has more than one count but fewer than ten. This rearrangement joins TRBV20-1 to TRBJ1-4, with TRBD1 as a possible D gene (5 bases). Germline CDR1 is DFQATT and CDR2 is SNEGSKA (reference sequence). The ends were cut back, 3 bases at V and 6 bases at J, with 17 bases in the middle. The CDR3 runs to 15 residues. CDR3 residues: CSARDAPGPDEKLFF. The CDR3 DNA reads TGCAGTGCTAGGGATGCCCCGGGACCTGATGAAAAACTGTTTTTT.

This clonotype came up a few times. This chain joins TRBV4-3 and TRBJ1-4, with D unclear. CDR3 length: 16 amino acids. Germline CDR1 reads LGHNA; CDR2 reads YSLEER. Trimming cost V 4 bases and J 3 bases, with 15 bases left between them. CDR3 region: CASSRIITGSNEKLFF. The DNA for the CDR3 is TGCGCCAGCAGCCGGATCATAACGGGCTCTAATGAAAAACTGTTTTTT.